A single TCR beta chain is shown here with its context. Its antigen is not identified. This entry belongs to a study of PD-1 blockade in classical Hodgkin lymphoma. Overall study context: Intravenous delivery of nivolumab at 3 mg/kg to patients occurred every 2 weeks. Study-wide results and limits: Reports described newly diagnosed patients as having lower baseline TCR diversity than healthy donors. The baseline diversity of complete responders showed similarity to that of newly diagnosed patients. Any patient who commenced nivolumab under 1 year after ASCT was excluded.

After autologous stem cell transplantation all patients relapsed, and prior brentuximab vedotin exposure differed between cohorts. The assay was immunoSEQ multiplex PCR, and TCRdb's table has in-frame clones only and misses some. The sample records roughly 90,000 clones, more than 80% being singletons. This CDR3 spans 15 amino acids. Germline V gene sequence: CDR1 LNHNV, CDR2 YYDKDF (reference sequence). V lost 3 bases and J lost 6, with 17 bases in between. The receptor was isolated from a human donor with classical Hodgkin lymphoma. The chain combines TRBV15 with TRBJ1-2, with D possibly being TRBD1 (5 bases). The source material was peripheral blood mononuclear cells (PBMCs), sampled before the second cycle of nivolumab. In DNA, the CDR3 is TGTGCCACCAGCAGGGCGTCTCGGGGCGCGGATGGCTACACCTTC. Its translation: CATSRASRGADGYTF. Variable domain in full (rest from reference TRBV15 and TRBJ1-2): DAMVIQNPRYQVTQFGKPVTLSCSQTLNHNVMYWYQQKSSQAPKLLFHYYDKDFNNEADTPDNFQSRRPNTSFCFLDIRSPGLGDTAMYLCATSRASRGADGYTFGSGTRLTVV.